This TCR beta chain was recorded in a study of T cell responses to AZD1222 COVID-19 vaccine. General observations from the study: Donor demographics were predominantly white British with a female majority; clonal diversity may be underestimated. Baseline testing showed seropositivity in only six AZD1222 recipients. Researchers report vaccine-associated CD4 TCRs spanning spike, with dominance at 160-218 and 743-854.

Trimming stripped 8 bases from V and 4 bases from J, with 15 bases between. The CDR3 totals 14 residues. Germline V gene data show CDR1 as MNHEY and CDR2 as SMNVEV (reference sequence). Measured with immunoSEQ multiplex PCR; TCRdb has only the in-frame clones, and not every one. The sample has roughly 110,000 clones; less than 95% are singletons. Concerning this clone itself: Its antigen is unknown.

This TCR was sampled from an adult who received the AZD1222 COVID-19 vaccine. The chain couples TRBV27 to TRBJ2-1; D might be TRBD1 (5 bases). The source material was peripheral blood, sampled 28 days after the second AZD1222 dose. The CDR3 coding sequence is TGTGCCAGCGGGGTGGGGCGCTATTACAATGAGCAGTTCTTC. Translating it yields CASGVGRYYNEQFF.